This TCR beta chain was recovered during a study of OX40 agonist ivuxolimab in advanced cancers. TCRdb keeps only in-frame clones here, not all; method: immunoSEQ multiplex PCR. Of tens of thousands of clones in the sample, about four fifths were seen once. CDR3 length equals 14 residues. CDR1 and CDR2 from the germline V gene are SGHNT and YYREEE (reference sequence). V trimming: 5 bases; J trimming: 8 bases; junction bases outside the gene matches: 9. The chain has TRBV5-4 and TRBJ1-4; 7 bases match TRBD1. The specimen was CD4+ or CD8+ T cells sorted from blood, collected in a trial of the OX40 agonist ivuxolimab. The receptor was isolated from an adult with an advanced solid tumor such as melanoma, head and neck, liver or kidney cancer. CDR3 loop: CASSEPGQTEKLFF. The CDR3 DNA reads as TGTGCCAGCAGTGAACCGGGACAGACGGAAAAACTGTTTTTT. The full variable domain, with the rest looked up from reference TRBV5-4 and TRBJ1-4, is ETGVTQSPTHLIKTRGQQVTLRCSSQSGHNTVSWYQQALGQGPQFIFQYYREEENGRGNFPPRFSGLQFPNYSSELNVNALELDDSALYLCASSEPGQTEKLFFGSGTQLSVL.